One TCR beta chain is described in this entry. This sample is drawn from a study of OX40 agonist ivuxolimab in advanced cancers. Across the whole study: Partial responses were seen in three patients, one with hepatocellular carcinoma and two with cutaneous melanoma.

TCRdb keeps only in-frame clones here, not all; method: immunoSEQ multiplex PCR. The table lists about 48,000 clones, 75% to 90% of them singletons. Trimming at V came to 0 bases and at J to 4 bases, leaving 9 bases not matched to a gene. Germline V gives CDR1 SGDLS, CDR2 YYNGEE. The CDR3 contains 17 residues. V is TRBV9 and J is TRBJ2-2, with 7 bases that match TRBD2. The material was CD4+ or CD8+ T cells sorted from blood, obtained in a trial of the OX40 agonist ivuxolimab. The TCR sequence derives from an adult with an advanced solid tumor such as melanoma, head and neck, liver or kidney cancer. The DNA for the CDR3 is TGTGCCAGCAGCGTAGGTGACGGGGAGGGCCGCACCGGGGAGCTGTTTTTT. This encodes CASSVGDGEGRTGELFF.